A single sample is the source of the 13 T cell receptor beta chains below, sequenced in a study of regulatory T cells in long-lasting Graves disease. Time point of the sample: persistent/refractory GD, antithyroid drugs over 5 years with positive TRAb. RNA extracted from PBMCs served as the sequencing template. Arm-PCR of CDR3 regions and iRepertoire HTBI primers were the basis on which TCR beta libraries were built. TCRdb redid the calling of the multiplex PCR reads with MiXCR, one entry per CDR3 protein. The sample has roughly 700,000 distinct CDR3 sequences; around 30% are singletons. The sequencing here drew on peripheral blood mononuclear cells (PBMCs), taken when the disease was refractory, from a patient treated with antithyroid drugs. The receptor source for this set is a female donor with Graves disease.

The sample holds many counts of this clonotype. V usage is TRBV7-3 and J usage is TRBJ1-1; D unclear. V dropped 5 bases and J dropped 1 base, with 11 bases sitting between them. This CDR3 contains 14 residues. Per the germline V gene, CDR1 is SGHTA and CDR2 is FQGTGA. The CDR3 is CASSPAGSNTEAFF. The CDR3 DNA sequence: TGTGCCAGCAGCCCCGCCGGATCGAACACTGAAGCTTTCTTT. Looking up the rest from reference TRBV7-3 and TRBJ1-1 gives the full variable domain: GAGVSQTPSNKVTEKGKYVELRCDPISGHTALYWYRQSLGQGPEFLIYFQGTGAADDSGLPNDRFFAVRPEGSVSTLKIQRTERGDSAVYLCASSPAGSNTEAFFGQGTRLTVV.

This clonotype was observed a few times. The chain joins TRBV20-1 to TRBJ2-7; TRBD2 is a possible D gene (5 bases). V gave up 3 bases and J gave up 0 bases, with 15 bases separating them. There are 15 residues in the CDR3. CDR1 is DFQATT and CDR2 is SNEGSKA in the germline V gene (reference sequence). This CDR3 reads CSARLRTPTSYEQYF. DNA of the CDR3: TGCAGTGCTAGGTTACGGACTCCTACCTCCTACGAGCAGTACTTC.

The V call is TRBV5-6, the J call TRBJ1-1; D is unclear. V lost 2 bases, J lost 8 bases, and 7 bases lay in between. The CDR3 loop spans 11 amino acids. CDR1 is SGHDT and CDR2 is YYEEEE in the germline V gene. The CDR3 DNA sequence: TGTGCCAGCAGCTTTTTTGCAGAAGCTTTCTTT. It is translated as CASSFFAEAFF.

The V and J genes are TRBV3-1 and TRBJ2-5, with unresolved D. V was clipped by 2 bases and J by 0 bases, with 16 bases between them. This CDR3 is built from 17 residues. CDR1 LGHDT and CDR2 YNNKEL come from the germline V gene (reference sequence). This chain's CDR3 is CASSQSARFPDQETQYF. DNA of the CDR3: TGTGCCAGCAGCCAATCGGCTCGTTTTCCGGACCAAGAGACCCAGTACTTC.

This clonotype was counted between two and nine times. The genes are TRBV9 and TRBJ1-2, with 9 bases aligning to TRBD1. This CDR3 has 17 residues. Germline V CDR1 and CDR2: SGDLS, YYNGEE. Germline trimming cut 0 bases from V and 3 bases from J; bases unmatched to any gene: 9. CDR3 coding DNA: TGTGCCAGCAGCGTAGAGGGACAGGGCCTGCCCCACTATGGCTACACCTTC. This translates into CASSVEGQGLPHYGYTF.

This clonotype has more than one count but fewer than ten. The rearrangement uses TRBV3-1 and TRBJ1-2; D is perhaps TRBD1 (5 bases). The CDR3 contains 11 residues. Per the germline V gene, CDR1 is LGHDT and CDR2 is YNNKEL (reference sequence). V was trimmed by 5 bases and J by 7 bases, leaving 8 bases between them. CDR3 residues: CASSSQAGYTF. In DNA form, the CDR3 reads TGTGCCAGCAGCTCACAGGCTGGCTACACCTTC.

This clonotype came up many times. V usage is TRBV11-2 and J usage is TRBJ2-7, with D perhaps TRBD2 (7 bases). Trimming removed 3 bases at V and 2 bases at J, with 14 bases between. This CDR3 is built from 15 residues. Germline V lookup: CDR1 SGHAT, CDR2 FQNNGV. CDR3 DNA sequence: TGTGCCAGCAGCTTCGGCGGGGGCCCTACCTACGAGCAGTACTTC. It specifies CASSFGGGPTYEQYF.

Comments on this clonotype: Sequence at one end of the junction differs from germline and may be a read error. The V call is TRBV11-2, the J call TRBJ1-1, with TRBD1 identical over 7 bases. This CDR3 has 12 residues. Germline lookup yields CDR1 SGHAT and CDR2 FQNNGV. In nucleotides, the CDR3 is TGTGCCGGCAGTGCAGGGCAGGGGGTAGCTTTCTTT. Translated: CAGSAGQGVAFF.

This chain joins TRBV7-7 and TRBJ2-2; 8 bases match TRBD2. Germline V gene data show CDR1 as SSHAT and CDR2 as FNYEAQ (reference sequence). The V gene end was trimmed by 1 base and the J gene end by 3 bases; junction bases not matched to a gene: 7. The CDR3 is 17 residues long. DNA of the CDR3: TGTGCCAGCAGCTTAGACCCTTCGACTAGCGACACCGGGGAGCTGTTTTTT. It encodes CASSLDPSTSDTGELFF.

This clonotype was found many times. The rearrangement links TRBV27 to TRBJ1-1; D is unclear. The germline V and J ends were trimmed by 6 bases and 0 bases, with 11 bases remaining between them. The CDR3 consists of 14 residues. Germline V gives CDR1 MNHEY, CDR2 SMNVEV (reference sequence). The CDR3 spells CASRPYPMNTEAFF. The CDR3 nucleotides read TGTGCCAGCAGGCCCTATCCAATGAACACTGAAGCTTTCTTT.

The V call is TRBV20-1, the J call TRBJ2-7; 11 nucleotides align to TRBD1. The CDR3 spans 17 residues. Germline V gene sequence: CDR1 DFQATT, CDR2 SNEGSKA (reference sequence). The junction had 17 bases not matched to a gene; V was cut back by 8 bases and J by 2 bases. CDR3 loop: CSIKPGQGDSGTYEQYF. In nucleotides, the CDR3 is TGCAGTATCAAACCGGGACAGGGGGATAGCGGGACCTACGAGCAGTACTTC.

CDR3 residues: CAWSVQRGPPVPYEQYF. As DNA, the CDR3 is TGTGCCTGGAGTGTACAACGGGGACCCCCAGTCCCCTACGAGCAGTACTTC. The chain has TRBV30 and TRBJ2-7, with D possibly called TRBD1 or TRBD2 (5 bases each). CDR3 length: 17 amino acids. CDR1 is GTSNPN, CDR2 SVGIG, per germline (reference sequence). Trimming removed 0 bases at V and 2 bases at J, with 20 bases between. Full variable domain (rest looked up from reference TRBV30 and TRBJ2-7): SQTIHQWPATLVQPVGSPLSLECTVEGTSNPNLYWYRQAAGRGLQLLFYSVGIGQISSEVPQNLSASRPQDRQFILSSKKLLLSDSGFYLCAWSVQRGPPVPYEQYFGPGTRLTVT.

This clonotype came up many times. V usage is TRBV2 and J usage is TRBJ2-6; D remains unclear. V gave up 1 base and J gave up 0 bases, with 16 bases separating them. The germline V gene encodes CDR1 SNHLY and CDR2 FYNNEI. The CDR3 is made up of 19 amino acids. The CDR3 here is CASSEVAGRMPSGANVLTF. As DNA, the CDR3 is TGTGCCAGCAGTGAAGTGGCAGGAAGAATGCCCTCTGGGGCCAACGTCCTGACTTTC.